This T cell receptor (beta chain) was profiled in a study of tumor-infiltrating lymphocytes in primary liver carcinoma. The roughly 18-34 mg bulk tissue piece was not sorted before simultaneous RNA and DNA extraction. The CDR3 loop spans 13 amino acids. V was cut by 4 bases and J by 6 bases, with 10 bases left in between. In germline, CDR1 is LGHNA, CDR2 YNFKEQ. Synthesis of TCR beta cDNA was carried out from 500 ng total RNA with a constant-region primer. Slightly modified ARM-PCR served as the procedure for the TCR beta libraries. These libraries came from three rounds of nested multiplex PCR. Rounds one and two of PCR, each of 10 cycles, were primed with TRBV1-TRBV30 forward primers and a C-beta reverse primer. Each CDR3 protein gets one entry after TCRdb re-called the multiplex PCR reads with MiXCR. This repertoire shows roughly 50,000 distinct CDR3 sequences, about 68% found once; its top ten account for approximately 25%.

This clonotype is a singleton in its sample. Because it lacks the conserved phenylalanine or tryptophan at the end, this CDR3 is likely a read error. The chain recombines TRBV4-2 with TRBJ2-1, with a tentative D call TRBD1 (6 bases). This TCR was sampled from a man aged 35 to 55 with primary liver carcinoma and hepatitis B virus infection. Specimen: liver tumor tissue from sampling region 2. Subset specified: tumor region T2, inferior pole. CDR3 in amino acids: CASSPRGGNEQFL. CDR3 DNA sequence: TGTGCCAGCAGCCCTCGAGGGGGCAATGAGCAGTTCCTC.